These 4 T cell receptor beta chains originate from one sample sequenced in a study of CD8+CD57+ T cells in acquired aplastic anemia. Genomic DNA was employed as the template in profiling TCR beta VDJ and CDR3. One entry per CDR3 protein results from TCRdb running MiXCR on the reads. The sample has roughly 420,000 distinct CDR3 sequences; around 68% are singletons. Sample: sorted CD4+, CD8+, or CD8+CD57+ T cells (not recorded which) from PBMCs. These receptors were obtained from a human donor in good health, serving as a control.

In regard to this clonotype: Here the CDR3 omits its conserved ending phenylalanine or tryptophan, so a read error is the likely source. It is unclear where the CDR3 begins or ends on the DNA, so no DNA is shown, and the CDR3 is as TCRdb lists it. The chain links TRBV7-9 to TRBJ2-5. The CDR3 extends over 11 residues, inclusive of both ends. Germline CDR1 SEHNR, CDR2 FQNEAQ (reference sequence). The CDR3 reads CASSLERSTDT.

This chain joins TRBV20-1 and TRBJ1-1; a weak D match, TRBD1 (6 bases). V lost 3 bases, J lost 9 bases, and 17 bases lay in between. Germline lookup yields CDR1 DFQATT and CDR2 SNEGSKA (reference sequence). This CDR3 region has 13 residues. CDR3 protein: CSASGTGQNQAFF. The DNA of the CDR3 is TGCAGTGCTAGCGGCACGGGACAAAATCAAGCTTTCTTT.

This clonotype was detected only a few times. V gene TRBV15 combines with J gene TRBJ2-5, with TRBD2 matching 10 bases. This CDR3 region has 17 residues. The V gene's germline CDR1 is LNHNV and CDR2 YYDKDF (reference sequence). V shed 3 bases, J shed 2 bases, and the junction held 9 bases outside the gene matches. CDR3 residues: CATSRPSGGALQETQYF. The CDR3 DNA reads TGTGCCACCAGCAGGCCAAGCGGGGGGGCCTTACAAGAGACCCAGTACTTC.

Regarding this clonotype: Relative to the germline gene, one junction end is altered; a read error may explain this. The chain combines TRBV7-2 with TRBJ1-2; no firm D call. This CDR3 region has 15 residues. Looked up from germline, CDR1 is SGHTA and CDR2 is FQGNSA. CDR3 sequence reads: CASSSGTTAGYGFTF. As DNA, the CDR3 is TGTGCCAGCAGCTCGGGAACAACTGCGGGCTATGGCTTCACCTTC.